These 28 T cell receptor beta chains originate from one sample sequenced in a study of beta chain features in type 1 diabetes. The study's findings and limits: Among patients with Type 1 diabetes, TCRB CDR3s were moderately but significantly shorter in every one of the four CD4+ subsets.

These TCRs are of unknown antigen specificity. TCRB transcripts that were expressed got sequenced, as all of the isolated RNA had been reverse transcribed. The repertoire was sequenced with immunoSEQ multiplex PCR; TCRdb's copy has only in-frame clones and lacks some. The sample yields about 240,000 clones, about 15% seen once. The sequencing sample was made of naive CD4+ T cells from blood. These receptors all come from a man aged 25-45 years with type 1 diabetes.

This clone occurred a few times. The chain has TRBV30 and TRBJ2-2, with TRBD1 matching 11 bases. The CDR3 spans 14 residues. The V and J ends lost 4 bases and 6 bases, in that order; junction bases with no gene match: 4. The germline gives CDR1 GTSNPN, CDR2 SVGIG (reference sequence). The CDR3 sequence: CAWKGQGGPGELFF. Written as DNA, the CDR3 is TGTGCCTGGAAGGGACAGGGGGGTCCCGGGGAGCTGTTTTTT.

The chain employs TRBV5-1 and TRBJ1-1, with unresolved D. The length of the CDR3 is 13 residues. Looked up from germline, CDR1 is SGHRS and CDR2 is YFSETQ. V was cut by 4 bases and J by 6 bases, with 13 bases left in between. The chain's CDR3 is CASSPTGSAEAFF. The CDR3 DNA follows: TGCGCCAGCAGCCCCACGGGGTCCGCTGAAGCTTTCTTT.

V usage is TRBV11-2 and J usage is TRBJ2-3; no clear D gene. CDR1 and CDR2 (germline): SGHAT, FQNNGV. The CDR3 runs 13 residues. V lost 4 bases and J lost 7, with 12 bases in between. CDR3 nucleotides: TGTGCCAGCAGCTCCCCAGCCAGGAATACGCAGTATTTT. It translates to CASSSPARNTQYF.

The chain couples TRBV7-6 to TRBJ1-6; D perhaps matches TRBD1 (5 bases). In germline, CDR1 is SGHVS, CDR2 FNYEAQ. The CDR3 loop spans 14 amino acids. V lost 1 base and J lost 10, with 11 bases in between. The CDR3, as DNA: TGTGCCAGCAGCTTAGTGTCAGGGAACTCACCCCTCCACTTT. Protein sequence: CASSLVSGNSPLHF. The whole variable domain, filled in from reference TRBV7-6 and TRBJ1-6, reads GAGVSQSPRYKVTKRGQDVALRCDPISGHVSLYWYRQALGQGPEFLTYFNYEAQQDKSGLPNDRFSAERPEGSISTLTIQRTEQRDSAMYRCASSLVSGNSPLHFGNGTRLTVT.

This chain's CDR3 is CASKILVNQETQYF. DNA of the CDR3: TGTGCCAGCAAAATACTAGTAAATCAAGAGACCCAGTACTTC. J is TRBJ2-5 and V is TRBV2; tentatively, D is TRBD2 (5 bases). Looked up from germline, CDR1 is SNHLY and CDR2 is FYNNEI. This CDR3 is 14 amino acids long. The V gene lost 7 bases and the J gene lost 2 bases, with 14 bases spanning the gap.

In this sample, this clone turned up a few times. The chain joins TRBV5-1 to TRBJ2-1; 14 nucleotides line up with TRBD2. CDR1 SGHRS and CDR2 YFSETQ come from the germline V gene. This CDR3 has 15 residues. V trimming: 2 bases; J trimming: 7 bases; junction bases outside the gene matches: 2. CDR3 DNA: TGCGCCAGCAGCTTAAGACTAGCGGGGGGGAATGAGCAGTTCTTC. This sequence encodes CASSLRLAGGNEQFF. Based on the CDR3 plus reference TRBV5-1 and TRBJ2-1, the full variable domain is KAGVTQTPRYLIKTRGQQVTLSCSPISGHRSVSWYQQTPGQGLQFLFEYFSETQRNKGNFPGRFSGRQFSNSRSEMNVSTLELGDSALYLCASSLRLAGGNEQFFGPGTRLTVL.

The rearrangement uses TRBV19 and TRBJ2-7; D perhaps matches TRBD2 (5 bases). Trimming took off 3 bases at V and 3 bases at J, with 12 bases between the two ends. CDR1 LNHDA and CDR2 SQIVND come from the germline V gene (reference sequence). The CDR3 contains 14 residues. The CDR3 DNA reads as TGTGCCAGTAGTATGCCTGGTGGACTCTACGAGCAGTACTTC. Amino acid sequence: CASSMPGGLYEQYF.

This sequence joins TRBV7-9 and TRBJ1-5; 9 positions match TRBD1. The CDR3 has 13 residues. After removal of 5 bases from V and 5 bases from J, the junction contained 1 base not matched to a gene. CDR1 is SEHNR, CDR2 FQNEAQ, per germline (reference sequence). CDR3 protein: CASSRQGDQPQHF. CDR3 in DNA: TGTGCCAGCAGCCGACAGGGGGATCAGCCCCAGCATTTT.

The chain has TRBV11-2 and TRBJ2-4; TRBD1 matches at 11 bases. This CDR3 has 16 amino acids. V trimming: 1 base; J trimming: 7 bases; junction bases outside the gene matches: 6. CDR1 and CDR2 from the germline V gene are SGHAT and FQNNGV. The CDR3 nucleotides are TGTGCCAGCAGCTTAGGGCCGGGACAGGGGGAGAACATTCAGTACTTC. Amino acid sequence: CASSLGPGQGENIQYF.

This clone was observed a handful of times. Here the CDR3 reads CASRPGGVYEQYF. The CDR3 bases are TGTGCCAGCAGACCCGGGGGAGTTTACGAGCAGTACTTC. J is TRBJ2-7 and V is TRBV6-5; TRBD2 is a possible D gene (6 bases). V shed 6 bases and J shed 4 bases, with 13 bases lying between them. The CDR3 spans 13 residues. Germline CDR1 MNHEY, CDR2 SVGAGI.

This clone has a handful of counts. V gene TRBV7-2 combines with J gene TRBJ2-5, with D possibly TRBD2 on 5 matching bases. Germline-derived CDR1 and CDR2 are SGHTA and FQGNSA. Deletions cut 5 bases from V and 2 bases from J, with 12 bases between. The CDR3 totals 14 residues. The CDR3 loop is CASSPSTRQETQYF. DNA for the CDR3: TGTGCCAGCAGCCCTAGCACCCGGCAAGAGACCCAGTACTTC.

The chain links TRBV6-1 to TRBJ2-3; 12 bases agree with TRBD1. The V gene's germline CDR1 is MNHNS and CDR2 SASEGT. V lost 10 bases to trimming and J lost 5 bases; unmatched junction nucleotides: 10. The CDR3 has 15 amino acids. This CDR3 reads CATKAGTGGLDTQYF. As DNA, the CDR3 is TGTGCCACGAAGGCCGGGACAGGGGGCTTAGATACGCAGTATTTT.

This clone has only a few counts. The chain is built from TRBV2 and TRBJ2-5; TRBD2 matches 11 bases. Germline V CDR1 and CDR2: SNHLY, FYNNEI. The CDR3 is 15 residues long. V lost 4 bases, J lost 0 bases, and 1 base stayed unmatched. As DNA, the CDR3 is TGTGCCAGCAGTGTAGCGGGAGGGTACCAAGAGACCCAGTACTTC. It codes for CASSVAGGYQETQYF.

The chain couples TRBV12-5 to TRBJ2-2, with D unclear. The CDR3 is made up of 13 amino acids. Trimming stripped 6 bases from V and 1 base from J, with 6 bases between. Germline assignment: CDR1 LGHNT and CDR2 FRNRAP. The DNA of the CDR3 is TGTGCTAGTGGACTGATGAACACCGGGGAGCTGTTTTTT. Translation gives CASGLMNTGELFF.

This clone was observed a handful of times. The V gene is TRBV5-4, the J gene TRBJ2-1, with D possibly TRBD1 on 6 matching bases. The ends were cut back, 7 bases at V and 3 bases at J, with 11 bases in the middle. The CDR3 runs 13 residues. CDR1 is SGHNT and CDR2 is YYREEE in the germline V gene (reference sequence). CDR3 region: CASGGQNYNEQFF. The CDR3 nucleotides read TGTGCCAGCGGCGGACAGAACTACAATGAGCAGTTCTTC.

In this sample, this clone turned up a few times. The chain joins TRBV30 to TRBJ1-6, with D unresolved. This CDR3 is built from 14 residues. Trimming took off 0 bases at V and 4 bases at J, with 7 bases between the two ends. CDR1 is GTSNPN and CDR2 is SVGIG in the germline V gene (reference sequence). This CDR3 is CAWSVPQYNSPLHF. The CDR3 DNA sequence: TGTGCCTGGAGTGTCCCCCAGTATAATTCACCCCTCCACTTT.

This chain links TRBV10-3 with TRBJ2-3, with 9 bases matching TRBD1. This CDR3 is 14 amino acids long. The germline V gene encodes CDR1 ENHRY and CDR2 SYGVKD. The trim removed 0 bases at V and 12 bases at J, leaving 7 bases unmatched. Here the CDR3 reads CAISESHTGQGQYF. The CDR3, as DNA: TGTGCCATCAGTGAGTCACACACGGGACAGGGACAGTATTTT.

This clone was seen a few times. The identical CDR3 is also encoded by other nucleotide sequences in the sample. The CDR3 coding sequence is TGTGCCAGCAGCTTAAACAGGGGCTACGAGCAGTACTTC. Protein: CASSLNRGYEQYF. V gene TRBV7-2 combines with J gene TRBJ2-7; TRBD1 matches 7 bases. Trimming removed 2 bases from V and 3 bases from J; junction bases left unmatched: 1. Germline V gene lookup returns CDR1 SGHTA and CDR2 FQGNSA. CDR3 size: 13 residues.

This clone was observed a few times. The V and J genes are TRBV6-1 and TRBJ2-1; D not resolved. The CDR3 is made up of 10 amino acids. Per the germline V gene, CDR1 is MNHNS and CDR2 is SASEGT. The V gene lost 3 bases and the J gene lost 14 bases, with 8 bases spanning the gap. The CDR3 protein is CASSDELEFF. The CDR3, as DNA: TGTGCCAGCAGTGATGAGTTAGAGTTCTTC.

CDR3 coding DNA: TGTGCCAGCAGTGAATGGCCCGGGGAGCTGTTTTTT. It is translated as CASSEWPGELFF. This rearrangement joins TRBV6-1 to TRBJ2-2; D not certain. The CDR3 is made up of 12 amino acids. Germline values: CDR1 MNHNS, CDR2 SASEGT. V lost 2 bases to trimming and J lost 6 bases, with 4 bases between them.

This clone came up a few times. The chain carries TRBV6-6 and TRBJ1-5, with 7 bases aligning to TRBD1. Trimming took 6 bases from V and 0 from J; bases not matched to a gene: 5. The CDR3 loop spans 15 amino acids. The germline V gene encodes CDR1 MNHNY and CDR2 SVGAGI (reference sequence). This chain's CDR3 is CASRGTEYSNQPQHF. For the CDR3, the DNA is TGTGCCAGCAGGGGGACAGAATATAGCAATCAGCCCCAGCATTTT.

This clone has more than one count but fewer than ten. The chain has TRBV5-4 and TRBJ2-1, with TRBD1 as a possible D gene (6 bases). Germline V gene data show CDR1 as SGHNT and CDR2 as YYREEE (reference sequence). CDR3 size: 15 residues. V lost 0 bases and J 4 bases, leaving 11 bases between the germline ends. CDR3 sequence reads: CASSLGGTPYNEQFF. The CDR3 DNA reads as TGTGCCAGCAGCTTGGGTGGGACACCTTACAATGAGCAGTTCTTC.

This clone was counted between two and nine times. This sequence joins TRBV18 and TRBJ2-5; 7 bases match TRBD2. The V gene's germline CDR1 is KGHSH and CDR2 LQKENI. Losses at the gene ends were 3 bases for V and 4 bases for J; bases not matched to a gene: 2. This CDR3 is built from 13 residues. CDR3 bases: TGTGCCAGCTCACCGGGACTACCAGAGACCCAGTACTTC. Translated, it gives CASSPGLPETQYF.

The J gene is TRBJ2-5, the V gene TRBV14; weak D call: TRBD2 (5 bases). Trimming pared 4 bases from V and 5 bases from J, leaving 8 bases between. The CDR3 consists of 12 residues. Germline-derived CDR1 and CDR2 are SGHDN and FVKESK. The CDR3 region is CASSPPGETQYF. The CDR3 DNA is TGTGCCAGCAGCCCGCCGGGGGAGACCCAGTACTTC.

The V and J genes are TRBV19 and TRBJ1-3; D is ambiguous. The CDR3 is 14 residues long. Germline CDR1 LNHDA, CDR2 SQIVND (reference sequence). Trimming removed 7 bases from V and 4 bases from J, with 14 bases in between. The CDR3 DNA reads TGTGCCAGTACCTACCAGGAACCGGGAAACACCATATATTTT. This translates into CASTYQEPGNTIYF.

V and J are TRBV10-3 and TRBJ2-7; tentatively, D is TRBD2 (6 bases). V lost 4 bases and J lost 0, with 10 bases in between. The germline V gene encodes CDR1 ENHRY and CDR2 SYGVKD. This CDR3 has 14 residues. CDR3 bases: TGTGCCATCAGTGGGGAGGTTAGCTCCTACGAGCAGTACTTC. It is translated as CAISGEVSSYEQYF.

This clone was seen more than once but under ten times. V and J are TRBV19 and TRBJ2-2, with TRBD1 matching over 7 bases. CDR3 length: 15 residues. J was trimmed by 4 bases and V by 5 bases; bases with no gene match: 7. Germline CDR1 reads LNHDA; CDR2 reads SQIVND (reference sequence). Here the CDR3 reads CASSLWAGGTGELFF. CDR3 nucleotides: TGTGCCAGTAGTCTGTGGGCAGGGGGCACCGGGGAGCTGTTTTTT.

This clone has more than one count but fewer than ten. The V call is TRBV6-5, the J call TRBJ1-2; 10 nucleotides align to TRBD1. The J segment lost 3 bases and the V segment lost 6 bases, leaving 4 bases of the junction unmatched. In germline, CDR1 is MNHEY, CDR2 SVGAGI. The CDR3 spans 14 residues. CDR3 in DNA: TGTGCCAGCAGGCAGGACAGGGGGTACTATGGCTACACCTTC. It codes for CASRQDRGYYGYTF.